This T cell receptor beta chain is from a study of graft-versus-host responses after intestinal transplantation. Study as a whole: For approximately three years after anti-thymocyte globulin induction, all recipients took tacrolimus and steroids.

The V gene end was trimmed by 6 bases and the J gene end by 4 bases; junction bases not matched to a gene: 9. This CDR3 has 15 amino acids. The germline CDR1 and CDR2 sequences are LGHNA and YSLEER. Researchers placed 200,000 CFSE-labeled responder cells in culture with 200,000 irradiated, violet-dye-labeled stimulator cells. The reaction was completed, and proliferating CFSE-low CD3+CD4+ and CD3+CD8+ responders were then sorted. General study results and limits: Detection of GvH clones occurred in recipient marrow, and some had their first appearance in ileum or blood. Individuals who had graft-donor T cell macrochimerism had allografts that showed high graft-versus-host to host-versus-graft clonal ratios.

Libraries were prepared by immunoSEQ multiplex PCR; TCRdb keeps only in-frame clonotypes and omits some of them. The sample carries roughly 14,000 clones, around 33% recorded once. This sequence joins TRBV4-3 and TRBJ2-1, with 7 bases that match TRBD1. The specimen was alloreactive CD8+ T cells from a mixed lymphocyte reaction culture, collected before intestinal transplant. Noted subset: CFSE-low proliferating T cells sorted from roughly 6-day pre-transplant mixed lymphocyte reaction (GvH or HvG direction). The receptor's source is a human patient who received an intestinal transplant. CDR3 sequence reads: CASSPDRARYNEQFF. The CDR3 DNA reads as TGCGCCAGCAGTCCCGACAGGGCGAGGTACAATGAGCAGTTCTTC.